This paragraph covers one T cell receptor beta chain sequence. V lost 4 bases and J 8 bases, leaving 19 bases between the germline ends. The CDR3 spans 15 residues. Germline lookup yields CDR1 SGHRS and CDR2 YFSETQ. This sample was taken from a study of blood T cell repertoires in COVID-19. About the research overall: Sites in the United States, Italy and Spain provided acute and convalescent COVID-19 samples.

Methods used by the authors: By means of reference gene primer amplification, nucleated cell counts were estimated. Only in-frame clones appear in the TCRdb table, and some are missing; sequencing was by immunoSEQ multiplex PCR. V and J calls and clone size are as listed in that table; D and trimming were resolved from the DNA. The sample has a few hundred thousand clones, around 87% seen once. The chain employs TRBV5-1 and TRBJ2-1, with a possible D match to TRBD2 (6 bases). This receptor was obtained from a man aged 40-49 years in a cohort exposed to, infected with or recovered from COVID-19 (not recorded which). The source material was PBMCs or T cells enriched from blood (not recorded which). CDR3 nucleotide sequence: TGCGCCAGCAGCCCCCAAGGAACTAGCCGGGATGAGCAGTTCTTC. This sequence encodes CASSPQGTSRDEQFF.